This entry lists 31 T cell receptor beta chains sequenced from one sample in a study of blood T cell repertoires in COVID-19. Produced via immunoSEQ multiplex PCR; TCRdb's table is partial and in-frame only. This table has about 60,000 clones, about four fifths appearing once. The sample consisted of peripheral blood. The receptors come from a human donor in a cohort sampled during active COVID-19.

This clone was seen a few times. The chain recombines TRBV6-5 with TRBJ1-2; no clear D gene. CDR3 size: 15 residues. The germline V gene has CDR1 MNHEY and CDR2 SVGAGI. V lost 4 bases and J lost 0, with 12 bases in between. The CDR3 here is CASSSVPRSNYGYTF. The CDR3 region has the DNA TGTGCCAGCAGTTCGGTTCCCAGGTCTAACTATGGCTACACCTTC.

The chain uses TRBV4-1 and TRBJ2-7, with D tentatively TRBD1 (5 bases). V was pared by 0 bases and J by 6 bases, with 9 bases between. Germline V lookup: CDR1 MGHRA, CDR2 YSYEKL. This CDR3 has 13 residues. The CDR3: CASSQDRTSEQYF. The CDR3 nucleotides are TGCGCCAGCAGCCAAGATCGGACATCCGAGCAGTACTTC.

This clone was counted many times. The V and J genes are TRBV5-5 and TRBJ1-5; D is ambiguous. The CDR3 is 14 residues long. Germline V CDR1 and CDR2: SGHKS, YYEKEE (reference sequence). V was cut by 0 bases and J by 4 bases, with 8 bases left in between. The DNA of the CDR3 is TGTGCCAGCAGCTTGGCGGGCGGGAATCAGCCCCAGCATTTT. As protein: CASSLAGGNQPQHF. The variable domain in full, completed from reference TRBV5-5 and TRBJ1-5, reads DAGVTQSPTHLIKTRGQQVTLRCSPISGHKSVSWYQQVLGQGPQFIFQYYEKEERGRGNFPDRFSARQFPNYSSELNVNALLLGDSALYLCASSLAGGNQPQHFGDGTRLSIL.

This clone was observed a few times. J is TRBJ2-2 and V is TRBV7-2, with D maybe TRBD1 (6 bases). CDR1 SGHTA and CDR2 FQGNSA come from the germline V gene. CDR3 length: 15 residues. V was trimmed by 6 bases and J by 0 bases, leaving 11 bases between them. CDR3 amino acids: CASRSGHANTGELFF. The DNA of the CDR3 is TGTGCCAGCAGATCGGGACACGCGAACACCGGGGAGCTGTTTTTT.

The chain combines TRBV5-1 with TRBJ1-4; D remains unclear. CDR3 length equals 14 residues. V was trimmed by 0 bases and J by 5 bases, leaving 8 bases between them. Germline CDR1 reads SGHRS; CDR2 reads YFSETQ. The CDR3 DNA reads TGCGCCAGCAGCTTGGCCGCGTCAAATGAAAAACTGTTTTTT. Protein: CASSLAASNEKLFF.

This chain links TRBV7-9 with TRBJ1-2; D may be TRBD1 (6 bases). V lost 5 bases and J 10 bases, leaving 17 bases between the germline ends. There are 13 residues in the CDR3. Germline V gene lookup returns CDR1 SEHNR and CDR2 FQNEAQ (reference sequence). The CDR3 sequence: CASSIMTSGDYTF. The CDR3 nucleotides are TGTGCCAGCAGCATCATGACCTCAGGGGACTACACCTTC.

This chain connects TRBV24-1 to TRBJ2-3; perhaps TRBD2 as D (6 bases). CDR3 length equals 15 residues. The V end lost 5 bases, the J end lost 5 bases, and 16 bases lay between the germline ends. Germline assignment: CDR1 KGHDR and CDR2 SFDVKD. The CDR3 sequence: CATSVGGTAGDTQYF. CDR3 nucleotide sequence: TGTGCCACCAGTGTCGGGGGTACTGCAGGAGATACGCAGTATTTT.

The CDR3 loop reads CASSLGAQETQYF. CDR3 in DNA: TGTGCCAGCAGCTTGGGGGCTCAAGAGACCCAGTACTTC. The V and J genes are TRBV7-3 and TRBJ2-5; TRBD1 might be the D (6 bases). Trimming pared 3 bases from V and 2 bases from J, leaving 7 bases between. Germline V lookup: CDR1 SGHTA, CDR2 FQGTGA. This CDR3 spans 13 amino acids.

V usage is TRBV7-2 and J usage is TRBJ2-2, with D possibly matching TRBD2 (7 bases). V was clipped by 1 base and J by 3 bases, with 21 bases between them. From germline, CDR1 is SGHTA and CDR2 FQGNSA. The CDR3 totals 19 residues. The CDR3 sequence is CASSLVGRFAGAYTGELFF. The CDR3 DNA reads TGTGCCAGCAGCTTAGTCGGGAGGTTTGCAGGGGCCTACACCGGGGAGCTGTTTTTT.

CDR3 bases: TGTGCCAGCAGCCCCGAACAAATCTACAATGAGCAGTTCTTC. It codes for CASSPEQIYNEQFF. This rearrangement joins TRBV28 to TRBJ2-1, with D unresolved. This CDR3 spans 14 amino acids. Trimming removed 6 bases at V and 3 bases at J, with 12 bases between. Per the germline V gene, CDR1 is MDHEN and CDR2 is SYDVKM.

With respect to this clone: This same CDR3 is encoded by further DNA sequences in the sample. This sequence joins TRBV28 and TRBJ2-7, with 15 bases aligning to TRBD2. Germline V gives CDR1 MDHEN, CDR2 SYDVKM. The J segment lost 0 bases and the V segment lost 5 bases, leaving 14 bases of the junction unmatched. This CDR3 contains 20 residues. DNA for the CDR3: TGTGCCAGCAGTCTACGCCCGGGACTAGCGGGAGGATTCCTCTCCTACGAGCAGTACTTC. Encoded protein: CASSLRPGLAGGFLSYEQYF.

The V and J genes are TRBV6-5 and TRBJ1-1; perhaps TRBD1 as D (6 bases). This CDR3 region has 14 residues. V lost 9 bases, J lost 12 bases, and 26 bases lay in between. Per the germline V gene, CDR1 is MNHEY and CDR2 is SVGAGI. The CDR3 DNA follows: TGTGCCAGTTGTTCCTTGACAGGATTGCGCCGGTCTTTCTTT. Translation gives CASCSLTGLRRSFF.

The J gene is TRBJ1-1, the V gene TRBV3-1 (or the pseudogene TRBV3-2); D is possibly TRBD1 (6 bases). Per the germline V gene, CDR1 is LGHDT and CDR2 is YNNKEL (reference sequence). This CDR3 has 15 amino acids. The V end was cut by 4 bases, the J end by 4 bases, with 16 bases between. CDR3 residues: CASSPLRGARTEAFF. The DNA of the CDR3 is TGTGCCAGCAGCCCCCTTCGGGGGGCACGCACTGAAGCTTTCTTT.

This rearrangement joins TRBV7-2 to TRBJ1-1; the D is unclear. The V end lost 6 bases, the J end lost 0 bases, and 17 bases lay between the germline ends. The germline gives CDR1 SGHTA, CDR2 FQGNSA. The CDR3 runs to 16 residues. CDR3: CASSYTRRPLNTEAFF. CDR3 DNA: TGTGCCAGCAGTTACACCAGGCGTCCCCTGAACACTGAAGCTTTCTTT.

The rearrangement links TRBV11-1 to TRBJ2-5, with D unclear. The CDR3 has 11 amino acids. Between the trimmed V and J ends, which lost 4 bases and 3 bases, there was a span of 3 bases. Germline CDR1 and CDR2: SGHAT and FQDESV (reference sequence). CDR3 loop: CASSSKETQYF. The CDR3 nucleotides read TGTGCCAGCAGCTCTAAAGAGACCCAGTACTTC.

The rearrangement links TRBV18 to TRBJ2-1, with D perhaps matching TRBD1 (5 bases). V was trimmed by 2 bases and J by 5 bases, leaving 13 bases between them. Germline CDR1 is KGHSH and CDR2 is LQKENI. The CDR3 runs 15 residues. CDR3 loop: CASSPFLRDDNEQFF. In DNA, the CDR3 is TGTGCCAGCTCACCATTCCTCAGGGATGACAATGAGCAGTTCTTC.

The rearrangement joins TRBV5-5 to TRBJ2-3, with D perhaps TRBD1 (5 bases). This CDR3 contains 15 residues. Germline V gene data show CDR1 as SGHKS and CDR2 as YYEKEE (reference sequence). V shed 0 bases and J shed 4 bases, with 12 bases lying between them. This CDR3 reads CASSLGQGYPDTQYF. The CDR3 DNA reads TGTGCCAGCAGCTTGGGGCAGGGTTATCCAGATACGCAGTATTTT.

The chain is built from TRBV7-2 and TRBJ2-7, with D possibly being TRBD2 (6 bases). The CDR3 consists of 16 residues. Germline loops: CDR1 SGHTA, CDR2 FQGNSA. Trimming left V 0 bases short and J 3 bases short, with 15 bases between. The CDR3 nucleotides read TGTGCCAGCAGCTTAGCGGGGACCGGGAGCCTCTACGAGCAGTACTTC. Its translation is CASSLAGTGSLYEQYF.

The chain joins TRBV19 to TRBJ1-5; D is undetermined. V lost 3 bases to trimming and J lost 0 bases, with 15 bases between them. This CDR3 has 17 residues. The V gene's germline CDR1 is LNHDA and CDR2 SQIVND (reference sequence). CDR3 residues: CASSMIMRAVSNQPQHF. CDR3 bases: TGTGCCAGTAGTATGATAATGCGGGCAGTTAGCAATCAGCCCCAGCATTTT.

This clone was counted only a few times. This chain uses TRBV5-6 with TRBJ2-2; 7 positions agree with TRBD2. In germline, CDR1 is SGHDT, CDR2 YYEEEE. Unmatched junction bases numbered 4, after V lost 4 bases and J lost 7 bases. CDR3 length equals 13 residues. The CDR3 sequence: CASSLTSDGELFF. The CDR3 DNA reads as TGTGCCAGCAGCCTAACTAGCGACGGGGAGCTGTTTTTT.

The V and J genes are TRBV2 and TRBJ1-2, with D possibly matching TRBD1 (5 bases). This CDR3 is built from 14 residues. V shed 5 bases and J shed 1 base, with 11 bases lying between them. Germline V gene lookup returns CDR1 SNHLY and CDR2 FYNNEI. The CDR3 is CASSLQGNNYGYTF. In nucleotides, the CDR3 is TGTGCCAGCAGTCTCCAGGGAAATAACTATGGCTACACCTTC.

The CDR3 DNA reads as TGCGCCAGCAGCGGAGGGGGCGCGGGTACTGAAGCTTTCTTT. This encodes CASSGGGAGTEAFF. V usage is TRBV5-1 and J usage is TRBJ1-1; TRBD1 matches at 7 bases. Unmatched junction bases numbered 8, after V lost 4 bases and J lost 5 bases. This CDR3 spans 14 amino acids. The germline CDR1 and CDR2 sequences are SGHRS and YFSETQ.

The DNA of the CDR3 is TGTGCCAGCAGCTTAGCAGCCGGGAGGGACCCTTTCTATGGCTACACCTTC. Translated, it gives CASSLAAGRDPFYGYTF. The rearrangement links TRBV7-9 to TRBJ1-2, with TRBD1 as a possible D gene (5 bases). The ends were cut back, 0 bases at V and 4 bases at J, with 18 bases in the middle. The length of the CDR3 is 17 residues. Germline values: CDR1 SEHNR, CDR2 FQNEAQ (reference sequence).

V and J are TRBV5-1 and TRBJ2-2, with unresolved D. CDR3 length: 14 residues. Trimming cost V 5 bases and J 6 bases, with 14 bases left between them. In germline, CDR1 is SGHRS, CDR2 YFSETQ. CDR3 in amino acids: CASSMGRRAGELFF. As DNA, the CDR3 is TGCGCCAGCAGTATGGGCCGGCGTGCCGGGGAGCTGTTTTTT.

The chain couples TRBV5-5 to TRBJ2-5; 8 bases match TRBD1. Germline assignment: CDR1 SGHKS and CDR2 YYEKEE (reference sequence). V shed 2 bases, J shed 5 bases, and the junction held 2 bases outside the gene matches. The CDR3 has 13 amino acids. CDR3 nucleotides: TGTGCCAGCAGCTTCGACAGGGGCGAGACCCAGTACTTC. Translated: CASSFDRGETQYF.

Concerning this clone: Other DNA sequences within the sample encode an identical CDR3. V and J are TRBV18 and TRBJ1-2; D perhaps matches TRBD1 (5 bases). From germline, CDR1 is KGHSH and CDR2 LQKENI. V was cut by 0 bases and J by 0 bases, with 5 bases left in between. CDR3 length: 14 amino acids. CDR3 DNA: TGTGCCAGCTCACCACCGGACACTAACTATGGCTACACCTTC. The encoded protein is CASSPPDTNYGYTF.

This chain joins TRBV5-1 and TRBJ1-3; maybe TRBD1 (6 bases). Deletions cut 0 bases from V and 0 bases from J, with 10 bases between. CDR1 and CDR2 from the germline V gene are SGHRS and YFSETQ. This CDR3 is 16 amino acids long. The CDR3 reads CASSLGQASSGNTIYF. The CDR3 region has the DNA TGCGCCAGCAGCTTGGGACAGGCAAGCTCTGGAAACACCATATATTTT.

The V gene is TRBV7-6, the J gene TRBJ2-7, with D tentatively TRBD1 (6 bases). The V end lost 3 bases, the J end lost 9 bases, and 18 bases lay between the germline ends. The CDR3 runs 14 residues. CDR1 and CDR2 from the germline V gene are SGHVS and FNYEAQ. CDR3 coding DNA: TGTGCCAGCAGCTTTGGGCCAGGGGAAAGGGGGCAGTACTTC. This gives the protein CASSFGPGERGQYF.

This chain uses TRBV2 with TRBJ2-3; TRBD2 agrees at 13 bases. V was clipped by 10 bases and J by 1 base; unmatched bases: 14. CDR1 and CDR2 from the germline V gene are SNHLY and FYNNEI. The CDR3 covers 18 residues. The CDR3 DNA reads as TGTGCCACCCTCTCCCGGGGACTAGCGGGGTTCGGCACAGATACGCAGTATTTT. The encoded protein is CATLSRGLAGFGTDTQYF. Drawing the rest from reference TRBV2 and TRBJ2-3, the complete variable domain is EPEVTQTPSHQVTQMGQEVILRCVPISNHLYFYWYRQILGQKVEFLVSFYNNEISEKSEIFDDQFSVERPDGSNFTLKIRSTKLEDSAMYFCATLSRGLAGFGTDTQYFGPGTRLTVL.

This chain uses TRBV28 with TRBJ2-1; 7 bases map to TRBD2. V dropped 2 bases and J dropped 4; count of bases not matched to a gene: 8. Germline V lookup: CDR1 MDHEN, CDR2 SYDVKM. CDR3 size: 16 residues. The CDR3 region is CASSLPRAGTYNEQFF. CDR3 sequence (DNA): TGTGCCAGCAGTTTACCCAGAGCGGGAACGTACAATGAGCAGTTCTTC.

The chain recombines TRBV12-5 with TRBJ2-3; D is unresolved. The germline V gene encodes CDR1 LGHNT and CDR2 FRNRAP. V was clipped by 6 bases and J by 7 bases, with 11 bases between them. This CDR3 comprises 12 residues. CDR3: CASGTEANTQYF. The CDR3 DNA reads TGTGCTAGTGGAACCGAGGCGAATACGCAGTATTTT.